The rows below give T cell receptor beta chains drawn from one sample of a study of OX40 agonist ivuxolimab in advanced cancers. Profiled with immunoSEQ multiplex PCR; TCRdb holds only in-frame clones, not every one. The sample records approximately 100,000 clones, about 92% being singletons. The input for sequencing was CD4+ or CD8+ T cells sorted from blood, taken in a trial of the OX40 agonist ivuxolimab. All receptors come from an adult with an advanced solid tumor such as melanoma, head and neck, liver or kidney cancer. The CDR3 runs from the conserved cysteine through the conserved F or W. Fields, in order: CDR3 DNA, CDR3 protein, J gene, CDR3 length, clone size, D gene, V gene. The D gene is left open where the match is weak. Clone size is given for some rows only: seen once, a few or many times, or a class if the clone is expanded.

CDR3 DNA: TGTGCCAGCAGTGAATCGGGGATTTGGGGGACCCAGTACTTC; CDR3 protein: CASSESGIWGTQYF; J gene: TRBJ2-5; CDR3 length: 14; clone size: .; D gene: .; V gene: TRBV25-1
CDR3 DNA: TGTGCCAGCAGGACGGGTACACAGGGGGACTACGAGCAGTACTTC; CDR3 protein: CASRTGTQGDYEQYF; J gene: TRBJ2-7; CDR3 length: 15; clone size: .; D gene: TRBD1; V gene: TRBV6-1
CDR3 DNA: TGTGCCAGCAGCAACAGACAGGCGAACTATGGCTACACCTTC; CDR3 protein: CASSNRQANYGYTF; J gene: TRBJ1-2; CDR3 length: 14; clone size: .; D gene: .; V gene: TRBV5-8
CDR3 DNA: TGTGCCAGCAGCTTAGGACGAGCGGGACTGGATGGCTACACCTTC; CDR3 protein: CASSLGRAGLDGYTF; J gene: TRBJ1-2; CDR3 length: 15; clone size: .; D gene: .; V gene: TRBV11-2
CDR3 DNA: TGTGCCAGCAGTTTATATCTCCTAGGAGGCAATCAGCCCCAGCATTTT; CDR3 protein: CASSLYLLGGNQPQHF; J gene: TRBJ1-5; CDR3 length: 16; clone size: .; D gene: .; V gene: TRBV27
CDR3 DNA: TGTGCCAGCAGGAGCGGGGGGGTTGCCGGGGAGCTGTTTTTT; CDR3 protein: CASRSGGVAGELFF; J gene: TRBJ2-2; CDR3 length: 14; clone size: .; D gene: TRBD2; V gene: TRBV2
CDR3 DNA: TGTGCCAGCAGCTTGGCCGGGACAGGGCACAACTATGGCTACACCTTC; CDR3 protein: CASSLAGTGHNYGYTF; J gene: TRBJ1-2; CDR3 length: 16; clone size: .; D gene: TRBD1; V gene: TRBV5-5
CDR3 DNA: TGTGCCAGTAGTATAGTCACGGGAAATAGCAATCAGCCCCAGCATTTT; CDR3 protein: CASSIVTGNSNQPQHF; J gene: TRBJ1-5; CDR3 length: 16; clone size: once; D gene: .; V gene: TRBV19
CDR3 DNA: TGTGCCAGCAGCCTGGGGACAGGGTGGCAGACCCAGTACTTC; CDR3 protein: CASSLGTGWQTQYF; J gene: TRBJ2-5; CDR3 length: 14; clone size: .; D gene: TRBD1; V gene: TRBV4-2
CDR3 DNA: TGTGCCAGCAGCTTATCCACCACTAGCGGGAGGGAAGAGACCCAGTACTTC; CDR3 protein: CASSLSTTSGREETQYF; J gene: TRBJ2-5; CDR3 length: 17; clone size: .; D gene: TRBD2; V gene: TRBV7-9
CDR3 DNA: TGTGCCAGCAGCTGGGACAGGGTAAACACCGGGGAGCTGTTTTTT; CDR3 protein: CASSWDRVNTGELFF; J gene: TRBJ2-2; CDR3 length: 15; clone size: .; D gene: TRBD1; V gene: TRBV7-6
CDR3 DNA: TGTGCCAGCAGCTTCCCCAGGGGATACGAGCAGTACTTC; CDR3 protein: CASSFPRGYEQYF; J gene: TRBJ2-7; CDR3 length: 13; clone size: .; D gene: .; V gene: TRBV11-2
CDR3 DNA: TGTGCCAGCAGCCTGGGGACTAGCGGTCAGGGGGATACGCAGTATTTT; CDR3 protein: CASSLGTSGQGDTQYF; J gene: TRBJ2-3; CDR3 length: 16; clone size: .; D gene: TRBD2; V gene: TRBV7-3
CDR3 DNA: TGTGCCAGCAGTTCCAGGGACAACTCCTACGAGCAGTACTTC; CDR3 protein: CASSSRDNSYEQYF; J gene: TRBJ2-7; CDR3 length: 14; clone size: .; D gene: .; V gene: TRBV6-1
CDR3 DNA: TGTGCCAGCAGTTACGTCTTCAGGGACTACGAGCAGTACTTC; CDR3 protein: CASSYVFRDYEQYF; J gene: TRBJ2-7; CDR3 length: 14; clone size: .; D gene: .; V gene: TRBV6-5
CDR3 DNA: TGTGCCAGCAGCTTATTACAGGGAGGGGAGCAGTACTTC; CDR3 protein: CASSLLQGGEQYF; J gene: TRBJ2-7; CDR3 length: 13; clone size: .; D gene: .; V gene: TRBV11-1
CDR3 DNA: TGTGCCAGCGGGGTGAAAGATACGCAGTATTTT; CDR3 protein: CASGVKDTQYF; J gene: TRBJ2-3; CDR3 length: 11; clone size: .; D gene: .; V gene: TRBV7-3